These 29 T cell receptor beta chains originate from one sample sequenced in a study of blood T cell repertoires in COVID-19. Generated by immunoSEQ multiplex PCR, the TCRdb table keeps only in-frame clones and is missing some. The data contain hundreds of thousands of clones, around 82% of them singletons. Source material: peripheral blood. The receptors derive from a woman older than 75 with active or convalescent COVID-19.

The CDR3 region is CASNQAGFFPSTDTQYF. The CDR3 DNA reads TGTGCCAGCAACCAGGCCGGTTTCTTCCCTAGCACAGATACGCAGTATTTT. The chain joins TRBV27 to TRBJ2-3; D not certain. V was clipped by 7 bases and J by 0 bases, with 20 bases between them. This CDR3 is 17 amino acids long. Germline CDR1 and CDR2: MNHEY and SMNVEV (reference sequence).

This clone was recorded only once. The rearrangement links TRBV7-9 to TRBJ2-7, with TRBD1 matching 7 bases. This CDR3 contains 18 residues. From germline, CDR1 is SEHNR and CDR2 FQNEAQ (reference sequence). V shed 4 bases, J shed 0 bases, and the junction held 15 bases outside the gene matches. As DNA, the CDR3 is TGTGCCAGCAGCTCCGGGACAGCCGATTCTCTCTACTCCTACGAGCAGTACTTC. It encodes CASSSGTADSLYSYEQYF.

V is TRBV18 and J is TRBJ1-1, with D possibly being TRBD1 (5 bases). Trimming took 1 base from V and 0 from J, leaving 9 bases between them. Germline CDR1 is KGHSH and CDR2 is LQKENI. This CDR3 spans 15 amino acids. In nucleotides, the CDR3 is TGTGCCAGCTCACCACTCAGGGATGTGAACACTGAAGCTTTCTTT. This sequence encodes CASSPLRDVNTEAFF.

CDR3 protein: CASSKGARGNQPQHF. In nucleotides, the CDR3 is TGTGCCAGCAGTAAGGGGGCGCGAGGCAATCAGCCCCAGCATTTT. V usage is TRBV28 and J usage is TRBJ1-5; 7 nucleotides align to TRBD1. From germline, CDR1 is MDHEN and CDR2 SYDVKM. There are 15 residues in the CDR3. Trimming removed 5 bases from V and 2 bases from J; junction bases left unmatched: 6.

J is TRBJ2-3 and V is TRBV9; 13 nucleotides align to TRBD2. The CDR3 runs to 17 residues. Losses at the gene ends were 2 bases for V and 0 bases for J; bases not matched to a gene: 3. Germline V lookup: CDR1 SGDLS, CDR2 YYNGEE. The CDR3 DNA is TGTGCCAGCAGCGTTGGACTAGCGGGGGCCAGCACAGATACGCAGTATTTT. Encoded protein: CASSVGLAGASTDTQYF.

This clone appeared a single time. The J gene is TRBJ1-1, the V gene TRBV6-5; D not resolved. Germline assignment: CDR1 MNHEY and CDR2 SVGAGI. The CDR3 length is 13 residues. The ends were cut back, 9 bases at V and 1 base at J, with 12 bases in the middle. CDR3 nucleotide sequence: TGTGCCAGGGAGAGGGTAAGGAACACTGAAGCTTTCTTT. Translated: CARERVRNTEAFF.

The chain uses TRBV11-2 and TRBJ2-7, with 11 bases identical to TRBD2. The CDR3 length is 15 residues. Trimming at V came to 0 bases and at J to 4 bases, leaving 2 bases not matched to a gene. CDR1 is SGHAT and CDR2 is FQNNGV in the germline V gene. CDR3 coding DNA: TGTGCCAGCAGCTTAGAAAGACTAGCGGGGTACGAGCAGTACTTC. This codes for CASSLERLAGYEQYF.

The chain employs TRBV29-1 and TRBJ2-7; the D gene is possibly TRBD1 (8 bases). The CDR3 is 12 residues long. V lost 7 bases and J lost 6, with 16 bases in between. Germline CDR1 and CDR2: SQVTM and ANQGSEA. The CDR3 DNA sequence: TGCAGCGCCAGCGGGACAGGAGTCGAGCAGTACTTC. This gives the protein CSASGTGVEQYF.

V and J are TRBV7-9 and TRBJ2-7; D ambiguous. This CDR3 region has 14 residues. Deletions cut 5 bases from V and 0 bases from J, with 11 bases between. Germline V gene sequence: CDR1 SEHNR, CDR2 FQNEAQ (reference sequence). CDR3 in DNA: TGTGCCAGCAGCCAATTGACTGACTCCTACGAGCAGTACTTC. This translates into CASSQLTDSYEQYF.

This chain links TRBV28 with TRBJ1-2, with D perhaps TRBD1 (6 bases). There are 12 residues in the CDR3. V was cut by 6 bases and J by 6 bases, with 11 bases left in between. The germline V gene has CDR1 MDHEN and CDR2 SYDVKM. The CDR3 DNA sequence: TGTGCCAGCAGCTCCGGGGGGCATGGCTACACCTTC. This sequence encodes CASSSGGHGYTF.

The chain is built from TRBV7-9 and TRBJ1-1; D unclear. Between the trimmed V and J ends, which lost 0 bases and 0 bases, there was a span of 17 bases. There are 18 residues in the CDR3. Germline CDR1 SEHNR, CDR2 FQNEAQ (reference sequence). CDR3 sequence reads: CASSLAPIHLSVNTEAFF. In DNA, the CDR3 is TGTGCCAGCAGCTTAGCGCCGATACACCTGTCCGTGAACACTGAAGCTTTCTTT.

V is TRBV2 and J is TRBJ1-1, with TRBD1 matching over 9 bases. Germline V gene lookup returns CDR1 SNHLY and CDR2 FYNNEI. Unmatched junction bases numbered 3, after V lost 6 bases and J lost 1 base. CDR3 length: 14 amino acids. The CDR3 nucleotides read TGTGCCAGCAGAGGGACAGGGTGGAACACTGAAGCTTTCTTT. Translated, it gives CASRGTGWNTEAFF.

V and J are TRBV7-9 and TRBJ1-2; D gene unclear. Trimming pared 2 bases from V and 5 bases from J, leaving 9 bases between. The CDR3 totals 13 residues. CDR1 and CDR2 from the germline V gene are SEHNR and FQNEAQ (reference sequence). CDR3 region: CASSLRGRYGYTF. The CDR3 DNA is TGTGCCAGCAGCTTACGGGGAAGGTATGGCTACACCTTC.

This clone was detected a few times. The genes are TRBV18 and TRBJ2-3; D not resolved. The CDR3 totals 13 residues. Germline V CDR1 and CDR2: KGHSH, LQKENI. With 8 bases removed from V and 6 bases from J, the gap between germline ends came to 15 bases. CDR3 coding DNA: TGTGCCAGCGTGCCCCCCGCCAGGGATACGCAGTATTTT. Translating it yields CASVPPARDTQYF. Together with reference TRBV18 and TRBJ2-3, the CDR3 gives the full variable domain: NAGVMQNPRHLVRRRGQEARLRCSPMKGHSHVYWYRQLPEEGLKFMVYLQKENIIDESGMPKERFSAEFPKEGPSILRIQQVVRGDSAAYFCASVPPARDTQYFGPGTRLTVL.

This chain connects TRBV11-2 to TRBJ1-2, with 10 bases aligning to TRBD1. V was clipped by 5 bases and J by 4 bases; unmatched bases: 13. Germline assignment: CDR1 SGHAT and CDR2 FQNNGV. CDR3 length: 17 residues. DNA of the CDR3: TGTGCCAGCAGCCCCTATACGTTTCGGGACAGGGGCTATGGCTACACCTTC. Its protein product is CASSPYTFRDRGYGYTF.

The chain is built from TRBV5-4 and TRBJ2-5; 13 bases agree with TRBD2. Germline V gives CDR1 SGHNT, CDR2 YYREEE (reference sequence). V was clipped by 4 bases and J by 4 bases; unmatched bases: 4. This CDR3 is 15 amino acids long. The CDR3 reads CASSERTSGGETQYF. The CDR3 DNA follows: TGTGCCAGCAGCGAAAGGACTAGCGGGGGAGAGACCCAGTACTTC.

The rearrangement links TRBV5-1 to TRBJ2-3; TRBD2 might be the D (6 bases). With 4 bases removed from V and 1 base from J, the gap between germline ends came to 16 bases. This CDR3 comprises 16 residues. CDR1 and CDR2 from the germline V gene are SGHRS and YFSETQ. The CDR3 loop reads CASSPGRGSRTDTQYF. Here the CDR3 DNA reads TGCGCCAGCAGCCCAGGGCGGGGCTCCCGCACAGATACGCAGTATTTT.

The chain carries TRBV2 and TRBJ2-1; 9 positions match TRBD2. There are 15 residues in the CDR3. J was trimmed by 4 bases and V by 8 bases; bases with no gene match: 9. Germline-derived CDR1 and CDR2 are SNHLY and FYNNEI. CDR3 nucleotides: TGTGCCAGCCGGTTAGCGGGGGCCCCATACAATGAGCAGTTCTTC. Translation: CASRLAGAPYNEQFF.

V is TRBV15 and J is TRBJ2-1; 8 bases agree with TRBD2. The V segment lost 8 bases and the J segment 2 bases; nucleotides outside the gene matches: 11. The CDR3 contains 16 residues. Germline V gene sequence: CDR1 LNHNV, CDR2 YYDKDF (reference sequence). Here the CDR3 reads CATGIPGGPAYNEQFF. As DNA, the CDR3 is TGTGCCACCGGGATCCCGGGGGGGCCGGCCTACAATGAGCAGTTCTTC.

About this clone: The sample holds other DNA sequences that translate to the same CDR3. The V call is TRBV5-1, the J call TRBJ1-5; 8 nucleotides align to TRBD1. CDR1 and CDR2 (germline): SGHRS, YFSETQ. J was trimmed by 4 bases and V by 4 bases; bases with no gene match: 7. CDR3 length equals 15 residues. The CDR3 DNA is TGCGCCAGCAGCCTAGGACAGGGTATAAATCAGCCCCAGCATTTT. Protein sequence: CASSLGQGINQPQHF.

The chain links TRBV28 to TRBJ2-5; D is unresolved. Germline loops: CDR1 MDHEN, CDR2 SYDVKM. CDR3 length equals 17 residues. V lost 3 bases and J 0 bases, leaving 17 bases between the germline ends. The CDR3 region is CASSFVLSTPNQETQYF. CDR3 sequence (DNA): TGTGCCAGCAGTTTTGTACTCTCGACACCGAACCAAGAGACCCAGTACTTC.

V and J are TRBV19 and TRBJ1-4; D unresolved. Germline V gene sequence: CDR1 LNHDA, CDR2 SQIVND (reference sequence). V was cut by 4 bases and J by 6 bases, with 6 bases left in between. This CDR3 contains 12 residues. The CDR3 reads CASSSGDEKLFF. In DNA form, the CDR3 reads TGTGCCAGTAGTAGCGGGGATGAAAAACTGTTTTTT.

The rearrangement links TRBV2 to TRBJ2-1, with 15 bases aligning to TRBD2. In germline, CDR1 is SNHLY, CDR2 FYNNEI. The CDR3 spans 16 residues. The ends lost 5 bases at V and 7 bases at J; junction bases unmatched: 6. The DNA of the CDR3 is TGTGCCAGCAGTCTCAACGGACTAGCGGGAGGGAATGAGCAGTTCTTC. This translates into CASSLNGLAGGNEQFF.

The rearrangement joins TRBV10-1 to TRBJ2-7; 9 nucleotides agree with TRBD2. V shed 2 bases and J 3 bases; nucleotides not matched to a gene: 2. The CDR3 is 14 residues long. Germline lookup yields CDR1 WNHNN and CDR2 SYGVQD (reference sequence). CDR3 protein: CASSEGAGGYEQYF. The CDR3 DNA reads TGCGCCAGCAGTGAGGGAGCGGGAGGCTACGAGCAGTACTTC.

This CDR3 reads CASSLETGGGVDYGYTF. CDR3 DNA sequence: TGTGCCAGCAGCTTGGAAACTGGCGGCGGGGTTGACTATGGCTACACCTTC. The J gene is TRBJ1-2, the V gene TRBV7-9; D ambiguous. The germline V gene has CDR1 SEHNR and CDR2 FQNEAQ (reference sequence). The CDR3 contains 17 residues. Deletions cut 3 bases from V and 3 bases from J, with 20 bases between.

This clone was picked up a small number of times. The chain is built from TRBV28 and TRBJ1-3; D gene ambiguous. V gave up 7 bases and J gave up 5 bases, with 15 bases separating them. The CDR3 extends over 14 amino acids. CDR1 and CDR2 from the germline V gene are MDHEN and SYDVKM. CDR3 nucleotide sequence: TGTGCCAGCACCCCCCGGGGTAGAAGAAACACCATATATTTT. It codes for CASTPRGRRNTIYF.

This chain joins TRBV10-3 and TRBJ2-1, with D possibly TRBD1 on 5 matching bases. Deletions cut 3 bases from V and 10 bases from J, with 10 bases between. There are 12 residues in the CDR3. CDR1 and CDR2 (germline): ENHRY, SYGVKD. This chain's CDR3 is CAISEGEQEQFF. The CDR3 DNA reads TGTGCCATCAGTGAAGGGGAACAGGAGCAGTTCTTC.

The CDR3 bases are TGTGCCAGCAGCCCAGGCCAAGAGACCCAGTACTTC. Protein sequence: CASSPGQETQYF. The rearrangement joins TRBV2 to TRBJ2-5; D uncertain. The V gene lost 6 bases and the J gene lost 1 base, with 6 bases spanning the gap. Germline V gene data show CDR1 as SNHLY and CDR2 as FYNNEI. CDR3 length: 12 residues.

The gene calls are TRBV13 and TRBJ1-5, with a weak D call TRBD1 (5 bases). The germline V and J ends were trimmed by 8 bases and 2 bases, with 10 bases remaining between them. CDR1 is PRHDT, CDR2 FYEKMQ, per germline (reference sequence). The length of the CDR3 is 13 residues. The DNA of the CDR3 is TGTGCCAGCTCCACAGGTGGCAATCAGCCCCAGCATTTT. Protein: CASSTGGNQPQHF.